The T cell receptor beta chain under discussion was sequenced for a study of blood T cells in healthy people across ages. This CDR3 comprises 14 residues. Germline assignment: CDR1 SGHRS and CDR2 YFSETQ. V lost 4 bases, J lost 1 base, and 11 bases lay in between. Regarding the study as a whole: Relative to aged donors, long-lived donors carried more naive CD4+ cells and displayed higher diversity.

This clonotype was seen a few times. Its antigen is as yet unknown. For the second PCR, which ran for roughly 6 to 12 cycles, a sample-barcoded 5' primer and a J-beta primer mix were used. A template-switch adaptor that had 12 random nucleotides put a tag on each cDNA molecule. Paired-end reads containing CDR3 totaled no fewer than 2.5 million for each sample. TCRdb fed the 5' RACE reads into MiXCR, producing one record per CDR3 protein. This table has over 1,500,000 distinct CDR3 sequences, 39% appearing once. Sequences were obtained from blood. The rearrangement uses TRBV5-1 and TRBJ1-1; TRBD1 is a possible D gene (5 bases). The clonotype was recovered from a human donor in good health. In DNA form, the CDR3 reads TGCGCCAGCAGCCCACGGGGGTGGAACACTGAAGCTTTCTTT. Its translation is CASSPRGWNTEAFF.